This T cell receptor beta chain was found in a study of cytomegalovirus exposure and HLA in healthy donors. Germline V gene lookup returns CDR1 MNHEY and CDR2 SMNVEV (reference sequence). The CDR3 consists of 17 residues. This PCR relied on a set of 60 Vbeta primers and 13 Jbeta primers. Only in-frame clones appear in the TCRdb table, and some are missing; sequencing was by immunoSEQ multiplex PCR. The data show tens of thousands of clones, with less than 70% seen just once and 2.3% held by the top ten. Study outcomes and limitations: Around 160 TCR beta chains were listed as cytomegalovirus-associated. A link between a missense DCLRE1C variant and TCR beta V- and J-gene trimming emerged from a later analysis.

As for this clone: Its specificity is not known.

The receptor was isolated from a human donor in good health. Input material: PBMCs. The chain carries TRBV27 and TRBJ2-5; a possible D gene is TRBD1 (6 bases). The end of the DNA is better explained by TRBJ2-7, so the J call may be wrong. The CDR3 sequence: CASSSLQGPRLNYEQYF. CDR3 in DNA: TGTGCCAGCAGTTCCCTACAGGGACCACGCCTTAACTACGAGCAGTACTTC.